This T cell receptor (beta chain) is drawn from a study of blood T cell repertoires in COVID-19. Across the whole study: Samples taken during acute and convalescent COVID-19 were collected in the United States, Italy and Spain. PBMCs, B-cell-depleted T cells, or T cells were the source of the cDNA or gDNA that made up the material.

Here immunoSEQ multiplex PCR was the method, and the copy in TCRdb shows in-frame clones only, minus some. The table shows about 250,000 clones, with about 88% occurring only once. This clone was seen a single time. V dropped 6 bases and J dropped 4; count of bases not matched to a gene: 9. The CDR3 consists of 15 residues. Germline assignment: CDR1 KGHSH and CDR2 LQKENI. The source is a woman aged 40 to 50 who had recovered from COVID-19. The source material was peripheral blood. The rearrangement uses TRBV18 and TRBJ1-5; TRBD1 matches 7 bases. Here the CDR3 DNA reads TGTGCCAGCTCGCCCGGGACAGCCGGAAATCAGCCCCAGCATTTT. This gives the protein CASSPGTAGNQPQHF.